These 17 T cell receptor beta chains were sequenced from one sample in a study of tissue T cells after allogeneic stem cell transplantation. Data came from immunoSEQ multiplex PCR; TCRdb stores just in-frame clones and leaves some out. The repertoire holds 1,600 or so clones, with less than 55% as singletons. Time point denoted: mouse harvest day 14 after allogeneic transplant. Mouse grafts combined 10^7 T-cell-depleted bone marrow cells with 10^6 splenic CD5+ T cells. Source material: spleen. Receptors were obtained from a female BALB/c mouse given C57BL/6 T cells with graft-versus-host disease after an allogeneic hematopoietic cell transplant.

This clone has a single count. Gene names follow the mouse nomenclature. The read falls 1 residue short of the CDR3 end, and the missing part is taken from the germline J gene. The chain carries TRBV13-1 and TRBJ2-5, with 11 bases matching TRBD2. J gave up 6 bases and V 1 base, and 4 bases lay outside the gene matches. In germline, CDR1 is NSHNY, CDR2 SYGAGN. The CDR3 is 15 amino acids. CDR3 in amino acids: CASSDPLGGRDTQYF. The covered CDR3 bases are TGTGCCAGCAGTGATCCACTGGGGGGGCGGGACACCCAGTAC.

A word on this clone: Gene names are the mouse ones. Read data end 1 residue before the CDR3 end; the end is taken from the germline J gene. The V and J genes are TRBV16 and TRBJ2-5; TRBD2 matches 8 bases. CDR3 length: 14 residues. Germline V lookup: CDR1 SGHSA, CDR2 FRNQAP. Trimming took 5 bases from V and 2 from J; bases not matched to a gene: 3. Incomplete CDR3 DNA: TGTGCAAGCAGCGACTGGGGCGGCCAAGACACCCAGTAC. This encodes CASSDWGGQDTQY. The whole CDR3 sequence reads CASSDWGGQDTQYF.

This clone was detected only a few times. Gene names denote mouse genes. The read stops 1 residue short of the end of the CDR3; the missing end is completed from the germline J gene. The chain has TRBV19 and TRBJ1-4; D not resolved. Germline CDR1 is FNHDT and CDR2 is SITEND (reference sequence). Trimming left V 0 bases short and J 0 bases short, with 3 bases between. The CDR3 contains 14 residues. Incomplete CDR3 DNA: TGTGCCAGCAGTATAGGAGTTTCCAACGAAAGATTATTT. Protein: CASSIGVSNERLF. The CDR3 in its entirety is CASSIGVSNERLFF.

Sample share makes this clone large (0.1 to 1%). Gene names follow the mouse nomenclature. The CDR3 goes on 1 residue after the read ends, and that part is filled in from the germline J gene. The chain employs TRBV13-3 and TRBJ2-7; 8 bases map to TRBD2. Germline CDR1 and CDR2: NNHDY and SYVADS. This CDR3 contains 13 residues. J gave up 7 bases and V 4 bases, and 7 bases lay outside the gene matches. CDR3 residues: CASSPGGAGEQYF. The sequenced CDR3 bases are TGTGCCAGCAGTCCCGGGGGGGCGGGAGAACAGTAC.

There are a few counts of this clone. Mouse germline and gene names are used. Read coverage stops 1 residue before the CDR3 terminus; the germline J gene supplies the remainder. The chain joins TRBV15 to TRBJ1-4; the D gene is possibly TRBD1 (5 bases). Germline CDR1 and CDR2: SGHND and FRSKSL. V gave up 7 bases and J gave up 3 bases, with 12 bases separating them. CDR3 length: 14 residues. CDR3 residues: CASTTGGPNERLFF. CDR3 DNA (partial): TGTGCCAGCACGACGGGGGGACCCAACGAAAGATTATTT.

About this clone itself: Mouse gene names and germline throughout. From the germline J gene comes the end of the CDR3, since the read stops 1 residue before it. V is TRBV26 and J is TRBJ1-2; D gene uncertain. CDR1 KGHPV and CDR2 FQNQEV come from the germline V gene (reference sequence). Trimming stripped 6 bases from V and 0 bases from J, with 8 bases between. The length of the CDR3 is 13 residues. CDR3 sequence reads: CASSPTPNSDYTF. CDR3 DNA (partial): TGTGCCAGCAGCCCGACACCAAACTCCGACTACACC.

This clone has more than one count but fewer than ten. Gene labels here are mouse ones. The CDR3 is CASSLTGWSNERLFF. The CDR3 bases that were read are TGTGCCAGCAGCCTGACAGGGTGGAGCAACGAAAGATTATTT. The J gene is TRBJ1-4, the V gene TRBV26; TRBD1 matches 7 bases. The sequence runs out 1 residue before the end of the CDR3; the remainder is reconstructed from the germline J gene. The germline CDR1 and CDR2 sequences are KGHPV and FQNQEV (reference sequence). The junction had 8 bases not matched to a gene; V was cut back by 6 bases and J by 4 bases. CDR3 length equals 15 residues.

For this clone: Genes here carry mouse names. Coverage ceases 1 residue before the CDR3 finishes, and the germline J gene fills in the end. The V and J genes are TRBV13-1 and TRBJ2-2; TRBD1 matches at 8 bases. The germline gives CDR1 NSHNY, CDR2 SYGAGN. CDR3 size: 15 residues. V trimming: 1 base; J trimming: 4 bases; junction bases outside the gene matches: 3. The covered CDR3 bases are TGTGCCAGCAGTGATCGTACAGGGGGCACCGGGCAGCTCTAC. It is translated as CASSDRTGGTGQLY. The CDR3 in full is CASSDRTGGTGQLYF.

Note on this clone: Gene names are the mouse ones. The CDR3 loop is CASGAFNQDTQYF. The DNA read from the CDR3 is TGTGCCAGCGGTGCATTTAACCAAGACACCCAGTAC. The rearrangement uses TRBV13-2 and TRBJ2-5; no clear D gene. The sequence runs out 1 residue before the end of the CDR3; the remainder is reconstructed from the germline J gene. Germline CDR1 is NNHNN and CDR2 is SYGAGS (reference sequence). This CDR3 has 13 residues. V was cut by 3 bases and J by 0 bases, with 5 bases left in between.

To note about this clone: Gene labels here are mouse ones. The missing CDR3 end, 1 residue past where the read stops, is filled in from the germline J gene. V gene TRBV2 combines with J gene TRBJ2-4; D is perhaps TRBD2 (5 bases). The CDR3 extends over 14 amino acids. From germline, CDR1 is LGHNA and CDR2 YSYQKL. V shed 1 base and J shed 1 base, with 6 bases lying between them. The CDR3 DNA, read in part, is TGTGCCAGCAGCCAAGCCTGGGGTCAAAACACCTTGTAC. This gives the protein CASSQAWGQNTLY. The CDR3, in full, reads CASSQAWGQNTLYF. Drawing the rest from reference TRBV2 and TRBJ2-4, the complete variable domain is DPKIIQKPKYLVAVTGSEKILICEQYLGHNAMYWYRQSAKKPLEFMFSYSYQKLMDNQTASSRFQPQSSKKNHLDLQITALKPDDSATYFCASSQAWGQNTLYFGAGTRLSVL.

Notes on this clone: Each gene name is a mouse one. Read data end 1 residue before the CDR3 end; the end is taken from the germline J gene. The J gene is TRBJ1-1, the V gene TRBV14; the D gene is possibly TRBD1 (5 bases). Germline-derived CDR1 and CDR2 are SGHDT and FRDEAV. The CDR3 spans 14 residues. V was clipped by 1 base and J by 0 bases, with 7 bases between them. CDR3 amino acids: CASSFGGSNTEVFF. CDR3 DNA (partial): TGTGCCAGCAGTTTCGGGGGATCAAACACAGAAGTCTTC.

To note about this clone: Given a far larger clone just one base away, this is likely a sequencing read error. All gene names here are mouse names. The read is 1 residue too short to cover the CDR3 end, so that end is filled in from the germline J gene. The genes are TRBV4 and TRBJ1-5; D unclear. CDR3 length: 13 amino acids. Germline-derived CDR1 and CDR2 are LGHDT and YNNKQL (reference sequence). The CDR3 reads CASSSTVNHAPLF. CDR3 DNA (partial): TGTGCCAGCAGCTCAACAGTCAACCACGCTCCGCTT.

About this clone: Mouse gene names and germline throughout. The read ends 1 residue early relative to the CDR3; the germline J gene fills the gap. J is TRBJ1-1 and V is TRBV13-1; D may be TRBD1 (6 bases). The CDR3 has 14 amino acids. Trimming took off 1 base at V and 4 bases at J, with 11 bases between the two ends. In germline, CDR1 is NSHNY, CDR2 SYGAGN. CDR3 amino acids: CASSDWGRGTEVFF. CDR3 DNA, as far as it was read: TGTGCCAGCAGTGATTGGGGGCGGGGCACAGAAGTCTTC.

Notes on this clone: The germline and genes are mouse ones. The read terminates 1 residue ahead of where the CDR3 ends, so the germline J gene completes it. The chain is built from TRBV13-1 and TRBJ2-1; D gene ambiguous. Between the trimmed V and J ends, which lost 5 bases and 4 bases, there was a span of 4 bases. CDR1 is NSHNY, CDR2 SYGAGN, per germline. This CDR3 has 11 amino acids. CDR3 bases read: TGTGCCAGCAGGATGTATGCTGAGCAGTTC. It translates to CASRMYAEQF. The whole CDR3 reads CASRMYAEQFF.

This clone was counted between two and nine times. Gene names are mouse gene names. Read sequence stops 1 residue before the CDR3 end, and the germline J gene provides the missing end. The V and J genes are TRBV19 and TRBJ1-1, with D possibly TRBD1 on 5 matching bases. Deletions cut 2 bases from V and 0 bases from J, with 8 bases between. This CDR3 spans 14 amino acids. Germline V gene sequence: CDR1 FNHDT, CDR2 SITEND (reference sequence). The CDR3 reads CASSMATANTEVFF. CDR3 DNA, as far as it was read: TGTGCCAGCAGTATGGCGACAGCAAACACAGAAGTCTTC.

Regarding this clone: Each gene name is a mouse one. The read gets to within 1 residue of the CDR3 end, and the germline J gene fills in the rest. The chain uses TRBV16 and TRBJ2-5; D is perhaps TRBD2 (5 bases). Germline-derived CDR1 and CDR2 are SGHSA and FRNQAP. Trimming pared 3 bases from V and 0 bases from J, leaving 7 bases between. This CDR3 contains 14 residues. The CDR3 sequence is CASSFGDNQDTQYF. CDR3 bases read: TGTGCAAGCAGCTTTGGGGATAACCAAGACACCCAGTAC. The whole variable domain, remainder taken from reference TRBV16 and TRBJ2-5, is NAGVIQTPRHKVTGKGQEATLWCEPISGHSAVFWYRQTIVQGLEFLTYFRNQAPIDDSGMPKERFSAQMPNQSHSTLKIQSTQPQDSAVYLCASSFGDNQDTQYFGPGTRLLVL.

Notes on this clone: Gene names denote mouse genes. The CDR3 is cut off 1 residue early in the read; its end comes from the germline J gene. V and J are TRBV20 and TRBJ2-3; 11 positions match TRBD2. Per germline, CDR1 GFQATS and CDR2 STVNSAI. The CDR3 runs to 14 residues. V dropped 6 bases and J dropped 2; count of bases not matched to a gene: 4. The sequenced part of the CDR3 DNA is TGTGGTGCAAGACTGGGGGGGTCTGCAGAAACGCTGTAT. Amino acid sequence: CGARLGGSAETLY. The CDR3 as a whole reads CGARLGGSAETLYF.